This TCR beta chain derives from a study of T cell responses to AZD1222 COVID-19 vaccine. Data came from immunoSEQ multiplex PCR; TCRdb stores just in-frame clones and leaves some out. The sample includes about 180,000 clones, over 75% seen only once; the top ten take roughly 6.9%. Regarding this clone: Its antigen is not known.

The germline V and J ends were trimmed by 6 bases and 5 bases, with 18 bases remaining between them. The germline V gene has CDR1 SNHLY and CDR2 FYNNEI. CDR3 size: 15 residues. General observations from the study: Donors were mostly white British, more females; clonal diversity possibly underestimated. As reported, nearly half of all spike-specific TCRs target variant regions that are unmutated.

The chain combines TRBV2 with TRBJ2-3, with D possibly matching TRBD2 (6 bases). The origin of this receptor is an adult in good health. Sequencing was performed on peripheral blood, taken on day 0 of AZD1222 vaccination. The CDR3 is CASSQGLYGGDTQYF. CDR3 DNA: TGTGCCAGCAGCCAGGGCCTCTACGGGGGAGATACGCAGTATTTT. Together with reference TRBV2 and TRBJ2-3, the CDR3 gives the full variable domain: EPEVTQTPSHQVTQMGQEVILRCVPISNHLYFYWYRQILGQKVEFLVSFYNNEISEKSEIFDDQFSVERPDGSNFTLKIRSTKLEDSAMYFCASSQGLYGGDTQYFGPGTRLTVL.